A single sample is the source of the 15 T cell receptor beta chains below, sequenced in a study of T cell clonotyping in hematopoietic cell transplantation. Produced via immunoSEQ multiplex PCR; TCRdb's table is partial and in-frame only. The table records some 13,000 clones, roughly 84% of them present only once. Indicated time point: recipient sample about 28 days before transplant, after cytoreduction. Sequencing was performed on peripheral blood mononuclear cells, taken before stem cell transplant. The receptors come from a man in his sixties with acute myeloid leukemia. Some clones in this sample may be carry-over from other donors' samples.

J is TRBJ1-2 and V is TRBV5-1, with TRBD1 as a possible D gene (5 bases). Germline V CDR1 and CDR2: SGHRS, YFSETQ. The V and J ends lost 0 bases and 5 bases respectively, with 11 bases between them. The CDR3 is made up of 14 amino acids. This chain's CDR3 is CASSLEGPGYGYTF. CDR3 bases: TGCGCCAGCAGCTTGGAGGGGCCGGGATATGGCTACACCTTC.

This clone came up once. The V gene is TRBV5-5, the J gene TRBJ2-1; D might be TRBD2 (5 bases). Germline CDR1 is SGHKS and CDR2 is YYEKEE (reference sequence). The CDR3 is 14 amino acids. With 0 bases removed from V and 8 bases from J, the gap between germline ends came to 12 bases. The CDR3 region is CASSLGGPLDEQFF. DNA of the CDR3: TGTGCCAGCAGCTTGGGAGGGCCTTTGGATGAGCAGTTCTTC.

The genes are TRBV11-3 and TRBJ2-2; D call uncertain. Per germline, CDR1 SGHNT and CDR2 YENEEA. V was clipped by 7 bases and J by 0 bases, with 9 bases between them. The CDR3 sequence is 14 residues long. The CDR3 bases are TGTGCCAGCACGACCGATCCGAACACCGGGGAGCTGTTTTTT. Its protein product is CASTTDPNTGELFF.

The chain recombines TRBV6-5 with TRBJ1-5, with 12 bases aligning to TRBD1. The junction had 1 base not matched to a gene; V was cut back by 4 bases and J by 6 bases. Germline values: CDR1 MNHEY, CDR2 SVGAGI. This CDR3 contains 14 residues. This CDR3 reads CASSWDRGRQPQHF. Here the CDR3 DNA reads TGTGCCAGCAGTTGGGACAGGGGGCGTCAGCCCCAGCATTTT.

Only one count was recorded for this clone. This sequence joins TRBV7-6 and TRBJ2-1; TRBD1 aligns across 8 bases. V trimming: 1 base; J trimming: 6 bases; junction bases outside the gene matches: 11. CDR1 and CDR2 (germline): SGHVS, FNYEAQ. This CDR3 is 17 amino acids long. The CDR3 region is CASSLELTQGARNEQFF. DNA of the CDR3: TGTGCCAGCAGCTTAGAGCTCACCCAGGGGGCGCGCAATGAGCAGTTCTTC.

The chain couples TRBV5-6 to TRBJ1-1, with D perhaps matching TRBD1 (5 bases). The CDR3 consists of 14 residues. V lost 1 base and J lost 1, with 8 bases in between. Germline V gene sequence: CDR1 SGHDT, CDR2 YYEEEE. The CDR3 loop reads CASSLWDPNTEAFF. CDR3 nucleotide sequence: TGTGCCAGCAGCTTGTGGGACCCGAACACTGAAGCTTTCTTT.

The V gene is TRBV9, the J gene TRBJ1-6; D is uncertain. Germline V gene lookup returns CDR1 SGDLS and CDR2 YYNGEE. This CDR3 has 17 residues. V lost 4 bases, J lost 0 bases, and 14 bases lay in between. CDR3 in amino acids: CASSHTEVFSYNSPLHF. In nucleotides, the CDR3 is TGTGCCAGCAGCCACACAGAGGTTTTCTCCTATAATTCACCCCTCCACTTT.

In regard to this clone: A read error may produce the germline difference seen at one junction end. The rearrangement uses TRBV7-2 and TRBJ1-5; 7 bases line up with TRBD1. Germline CDR1 SGHTA, CDR2 FQGNSA. The CDR3 runs 14 residues. Here the CDR3 reads CASSQDRAGEPQHF. CDR3 DNA sequence: TGCGCCAGCAGCCAAGACAGGGCTGGAGAGCCCCAGCATTTT.

This clone is categorized as large (0.1 to 1%). The rearrangement joins TRBV25-1 to TRBJ1-2; no clear D. The germline CDR1 and CDR2 sequences are MGHDK and SYGVNS. V lost 3 bases and J 7 bases, leaving 15 bases between the germline ends. The CDR3 spans 14 residues. The CDR3: CASSELGSVFGYTF. In nucleotides, the CDR3 is TGTGCCAGCAGTGAGCTCGGGTCGGTATTTGGCTACACCTTC.

This clone has only a few counts. The chain has TRBV4-1 and TRBJ1-2, with D possibly matching TRBD1 (6 bases). CDR1 is MGHRA, CDR2 YSYEKL, per germline. Trimming took off 0 bases at V and 3 bases at J, with 14 bases between the two ends. CDR3 length equals 16 residues. In DNA, the CDR3 is TGCGCCAGCAGCCAAGACCCGGGGGCGCAGGACTATGGCTACACCTTC. It codes for CASSQDPGAQDYGYTF.

The chain couples TRBV6-5 to TRBJ2-3; unclear D gene. The V gene lost 8 bases and the J gene lost 1 base, with 10 bases spanning the gap. The CDR3 contains 13 residues. Germline V gives CDR1 MNHEY, CDR2 SVGAGI. Here the CDR3 DNA reads TGTGCCAGCCAGCAGGCCCGCACAGATACGCAGTATTTT. This encodes CASQQARTDTQYF.

The chain recombines TRBV5-6 with TRBJ2-2, with D possibly matching TRBD2 (6 bases). The CDR3 runs to 14 residues. Germline lookup yields CDR1 SGHDT and CDR2 YYEEEE. V lost 4 bases and J lost 6, with 13 bases in between. The chain's CDR3 is CASSRGWGSGELFF. The CDR3 DNA reads as TGTGCCAGCAGCCGGGGGTGGGGTTCCGGGGAGCTGTTTTTT. The full variable domain, in which reference TRBV5-6 and TRBJ2-2 provide the parts outside the CDR3, is DAGVTQSPTHLIKTRGQQVTLRCSPKSGHDTVSWYQQALGQGPQFIFQYYEEEERQRGNFPDRFSGHQFPNYSSELNVNALLLGDSALYLCASSRGWGSGELFFGEGSRLTVL.

The chain has TRBV2 and TRBJ1-3, with D possibly being TRBD1 (5 bases). Germline CDR1 SNHLY, CDR2 FYNNEI. The CDR3 loop spans 16 amino acids. Trimming stripped 2 bases from V and 0 bases from J, with 11 bases between. As DNA, the CDR3 is TGTGCCAGCAGTGAAAGGGGAAGTAGCTCTGGAAACACCATATATTTT. Its translation is CASSERGSSSGNTIYF.

The CDR3: CASSLLGVWEQYF. CDR3 in DNA: TGTGCCAGCAGCTTGCTGGGGGTCTGGGAGCAGTACTTC. V usage is TRBV5-6 and J usage is TRBJ2-7; possibly TRBD1 or TRBD2 for D (5 bases each). CDR3 size: 13 residues. The germline V and J ends were trimmed by 1 base and 7 bases, with 12 bases remaining between them. Germline assignment: CDR1 SGHDT and CDR2 YYEEEE.

This clone was observed a few times. The chain combines TRBV5-1 with TRBJ2-7; no firm D call. The CDR3 is made up of 13 amino acids. Trimming took off 4 bases at V and 4 bases at J, with 12 bases between the two ends. The V gene's germline CDR1 is SGHRS and CDR2 YFSETQ. The CDR3 here is CASSPRDTYEQYF. The DNA for the CDR3 is TGCGCCAGCAGCCCACGAGACACATACGAGCAGTACTTC.